A single sample gave rise to the 27 T cell receptor beta chains below, sequenced in a study of OX40 agonist ivuxolimab in advanced cancers. The protocol was immunoSEQ multiplex PCR, while the TCRdb copy is restricted to in-frame clones and leaves out a portion. The sample gives 90,000 to 120,000 clones, around 93% of which show up once; approximately 1.2% is in the top ten. Here the sequenced sample was CD4+ or CD8+ T cells sorted from blood, taken in a trial of the OX40 agonist ivuxolimab. These receptors all stem from an adult with an advanced solid tumor such as melanoma, head and neck, liver or kidney cancer.

The rearrangement joins TRBV2 to TRBJ2-1, with a possible D match to TRBD2 (5 bases). CDR3 length equals 16 residues. The V and J ends lost 2 bases and 0 bases respectively, with 11 bases between them. Looked up from germline, CDR1 is SNHLY and CDR2 is FYNNEI. This CDR3 reads CASSEFPSPSYNEQFF. The DNA for the CDR3 is TGTGCCAGCAGTGAATTTCCTAGCCCCTCCTACAATGAGCAGTTCTTC. Drawing the rest from reference TRBV2 and TRBJ2-1, the complete variable domain is EPEVTQTPSHQVTQMGQEVILRCVPISNHLYFYWYRQILGQKVEFLVSFYNNEISEKSEIFDDQFSVERPDGSNFTLKIRSTKLEDSAMYFCASSEFPSPSYNEQFFGPGTRLTVL.

This clone was counted once. The chain employs TRBV11-3 and TRBJ2-7; the D is unclear. V lost 3 bases, J lost 3 bases, and 12 bases lay in between. The CDR3 spans 14 residues. Germline CDR1 and CDR2: SGHNT and YENEEA. CDR3 amino acids: CASSFSLPYYEQYF. The DNA of the CDR3 is TGTGCCAGCAGCTTTTCCCTCCCGTACTACGAGCAGTACTTC.

The chain has TRBV6-6 and TRBJ2-7; TRBD2 might be the D (6 bases). Germline loops: CDR1 MNHNY, CDR2 SVGAGI (reference sequence). This CDR3 region has 12 residues. V was pared by 4 bases and J by 6 bases, with 10 bases between. CDR3 sequence: CASSLATSEQYF. The CDR3 DNA reads TGTGCCAGCAGTTTAGCGACTAGCGAGCAGTACTTC.

As for this clone: The junction differs from germline at one of its ends, possibly a read error. Other DNA variants within this sample encode the same CDR3. The chain couples TRBV28 to TRBJ1-2, with D hard to call. The germline gives CDR1 MDHEN, CDR2 SYDVKM. There are 15 residues in the CDR3. CDR3 sequence (DNA): TGTGCCAGTAGTTTTAGTGCATTACCTAACTATGGCTACACCTTC. The encoded protein is CASSFSALPNYGYTF.

Here the CDR3 DNA reads TGTGCCAGCAGCGAGGGCACTGAAGCTTTCTTT. Its protein product is CASSEGTEAFF. The chain links TRBV6-1 to TRBJ1-1, with D uncertain. The CDR3 has 11 residues. Deletions cut 6 bases from V and 4 bases from J, with 6 bases between. The V gene's germline CDR1 is MNHNS and CDR2 SASEGT.

J is TRBJ1-1 and V is TRBV12-5, with D perhaps TRBD1 (6 bases). Between the trimmed V and J ends, which lost 4 bases and 0 bases, there was a span of 12 bases. The CDR3 is made up of 15 amino acids. CDR1 is LGHNT and CDR2 is FRNRAP in the germline V gene. The DNA of the CDR3 is TGTGCTAGTGGTTACTACAGGGTAATGAACACTGAAGCTTTCTTT. Translation: CASGYYRVMNTEAFF.

The chain joins TRBV4-2 to TRBJ1-2, with D tentatively TRBD1 (5 bases). The V end was cut by 2 bases, the J end by 1 base, with 14 bases between. This CDR3 has 16 residues. CDR1 and CDR2 (germline): LGHNA, YNFKEQ. In DNA, the CDR3 is TGTGCCAGCAGCCAACATGAGGGGTCGGATAACTATGGCTACACCTTC. Its translation: CASSQHEGSDNYGYTF.

The rearrangement uses TRBV19 and TRBJ1-2, with D perhaps matching TRBD1 (6 bases). This CDR3 has 14 amino acids. V was pared by 10 bases and J by 3 bases, with 18 bases between. The germline V gene has CDR1 LNHDA and CDR2 SQIVND (reference sequence). As DNA, the CDR3 is TGTGCCACCAAAACCTCGTCAGGGGACTATGGCTACACCTTC. Translated, it gives CATKTSSGDYGYTF.

The chain carries TRBV28 and TRBJ1-2; 8 bases are shared with TRBD1. Looked up from germline, CDR1 is MDHEN and CDR2 is SYDVKM. This CDR3 is built from 12 residues. V lost 5 bases and J lost 7; bases outside the gene matches: 3. CDR3 sequence: CASSRGQGGYTF. Here the CDR3 DNA reads TGTGCCAGCAGTCGAGGACAGGGTGGCTACACCTTC.

V and J are TRBV7-9 and TRBJ2-3; tentatively, D is TRBD1 (6 bases). Germline lookup yields CDR1 SEHNR and CDR2 FQNEAQ (reference sequence). The CDR3 spans 15 residues. V was shortened by 6 bases and J by 0 bases, with 13 bases between the two germline ends. For the CDR3, the DNA is TGTGCCAGCAGTGCACAGGGTTATAGCACAGATACGCAGTATTTT. Protein: CASSAQGYSTDTQYF.

The CDR3, as DNA: TGTGCCAGCAGCCAGGGGACATTGGGCAATCAGCCCCAGCATTTT. Its translation: CASSQGTLGNQPQHF. The rearrangement uses TRBV6-5 and TRBJ1-5; perhaps TRBD1 as D (6 bases). CDR3 length: 15 amino acids. Looked up from germline, CDR1 is MNHEY and CDR2 is SVGAGI. V lost 6 bases and J 2 bases, leaving 14 bases between the germline ends.

The DNA of the CDR3 is TGTGCCAGCCGATCCCCGCGGCTACCTCTGAACACTGAAGCTTTCTTT. Protein product: CASRSPRLPLNTEAFF. The chain couples TRBV19 to TRBJ1-1; no clear D. CDR1 LNHDA and CDR2 SQIVND come from the germline V gene (reference sequence). The CDR3 has 16 amino acids. V lost 9 bases and J lost 0, with 20 bases in between.

The genes are TRBV7-3 and TRBJ2-3, with TRBD1 matching over 8 bases. This CDR3 is built from 15 residues. Germline V lookup: CDR1 SGHTA, CDR2 FQGTGA. Trimming at V came to 2 bases and at J to 1 base, leaving 2 bases not matched to a gene. This CDR3 is CASSLAGQGTDTQYF. CDR3 in DNA: TGTGCCAGCAGCTTAGCGGGACAGGGCACAGATACGCAGTATTTT.

This rearrangement joins TRBV2 to TRBJ2-7; 11 bases line up with TRBD1. CDR3 size: 15 residues. The ends lost 6 bases at V and 7 bases at J; junction bases unmatched: 11. CDR1 is SNHLY and CDR2 is FYNNEI in the germline V gene. The CDR3 DNA sequence: TGTGCCAGCAGCTTGATCCGGGACAGGGGGATAGAGCAGTACTTC. Translation gives CASSLIRDRGIEQYF.

The gene calls are TRBV6-5 and TRBJ2-2; no firm D call. Germline CDR1 MNHEY, CDR2 SVGAGI. Trimming took off 0 bases at V and 0 bases at J, with 8 bases between the two ends. The CDR3 loop spans 16 amino acids. The DNA for the CDR3 is TGTGCCAGCAGTTACTCGGTGGGATCGAACACCGGGGAGCTGTTTTTT. Translation: CASSYSVGSNTGELFF.

This chain connects TRBV7-2 to TRBJ2-3, with no clear D. V lost 7 bases, J lost 5 bases, and 10 bases lay in between. Germline V CDR1 and CDR2: SGHTA, FQGNSA. This CDR3 region has 12 residues. CDR3 amino acids: CASKSVGDTQYF. Written as DNA, the CDR3 is TGTGCCAGCAAATCGGTGGGAGATACGCAGTATTTT.

The rearrangement links TRBV10-3 to TRBJ2-1, with 9 bases fitting TRBD2. The J segment lost 2 bases and the V segment lost 2 bases, leaving 4 bases of the junction unmatched. The CDR3 has 16 amino acids. Germline V CDR1 and CDR2: ENHRY, SYGVKD. The CDR3 spells CAISEGSSGTYNEQFF. CDR3 nucleotides: TGTGCCATCAGTGAGGGGTCTAGCGGGACCTACAATGAGCAGTTCTTC.

The genes are TRBV19 and TRBJ1-5, with a possible D match to TRBD1 (5 bases). Trimming took 10 bases from V and 6 from J, leaving 19 bases between them. CDR1 LNHDA and CDR2 SQIVND come from the germline V gene (reference sequence). The CDR3 covers 14 residues. This chain's CDR3 is CATSLPVGAQPQHF. The CDR3 nucleotides read TGTGCCACCTCTCTCCCCGTCGGGGCTCAGCCCCAGCATTTT. The variable domain in full, with the rest retrieved from reference TRBV19 and TRBJ1-5, is DGGITQSPKYLFRKEGQNVTLSCEQNLNHDAMYWYRQDPGQGLRLIYYSQIVNDFQKGDIAEGYSVSREKKESFPLTVTSAQKNPTAFYLCATSLPVGAQPQHFGDGTRLSIL.

In nucleotides, the CDR3 is TGTGCCAGCAGCAAAGACAGGGGTGAGCAGTTCTTC. Translated, it gives CASSKDRGEQFF. The rearrangement links TRBV21-1 to TRBJ2-1; TRBD1 is the table's D call, not checked against the DNA. TRBV21-1 is recorded as a pseudogene. The CDR3 spans 12 residues.

The chain employs TRBV6-5 and TRBJ2-5; unclear D gene. Trimming cost V 2 bases and J 8 bases, with 12 bases left between them. Germline CDR1 and CDR2: MNHEY and SVGAGI. This CDR3 is built from 13 residues. The CDR3 DNA sequence: TGTGCCAGCAGTTACGAGAGTTACTCAACCCAGTACTTC. Translated, it gives CASSYESYSTQYF.

This sequence joins TRBV2 and TRBJ1-4, with TRBD1 as a possible D gene (6 bases). Looked up from germline, CDR1 is SNHLY and CDR2 is FYNNEI. V lost 6 bases to trimming and J lost 5 bases, with 13 bases between them. This CDR3 region has 14 residues. The CDR3 bases are TGTGCCAGCAGGCCTACAGGGTTGAATGAAAAACTGTTTTTT. It encodes CASRPTGLNEKLFF.

This clone was recorded a few times. This chain uses TRBV7-9 with TRBJ2-7; TRBD2 is a possible D gene (5 bases). Trimming cost V 4 bases and J 2 bases, with 15 bases left between them. Germline CDR1 SEHNR, CDR2 FQNEAQ (reference sequence). The CDR3 sequence is 15 residues long. The CDR3 region has the DNA TGTGCCAGCAGCTCCACCCCCGGGGTCCCCTACGAGCAGTACTTC. Translating it yields CASSSTPGVPYEQYF.

J is TRBJ2-2 and V is TRBV7-2; 12 nucleotides match TRBD2. Per the germline V gene, CDR1 is SGHTA and CDR2 is FQGNSA. CDR3 size: 17 residues. Trimming cost V 2 bases and J 7 bases; bases outside gene matches: 8. CDR3 protein: CASSLLLAGGPGGELFF. The DNA for the CDR3 is TGTGCCAGCAGCTTACTCCTAGCGGGAGGGCCCGGCGGGGAGCTGTTTTTT.

This clone showed up just once. The gene calls are TRBV20-1 and TRBJ2-3; D uncertain. The germline V and J ends were trimmed by 1 base and 6 bases, with 5 bases remaining between them. The CDR3 runs 11 residues. Looked up from germline, CDR1 is DFQATT and CDR2 is SNEGSKA (reference sequence). DNA of the CDR3: TGCAGTGCTAGAGTCCCGGATACGCAGTATTTT. Its translation is CSARVPDTQYF.

The rearrangement joins TRBV27 to TRBJ1-2; 8 bases fit TRBD1. The germline V gene has CDR1 MNHEY and CDR2 SMNVEV (reference sequence). V lost 3 bases and J lost 4; bases outside the gene matches: 4. There are 14 residues in the CDR3. The CDR3 DNA follows: TGTGCCAGCAGTTTTGCTCAGGGGGCCTATGGCTACACCTTC. Translated, it gives CASSFAQGAYGYTF.

The chain couples TRBV14 to TRBJ2-1; 7 nucleotides line up with TRBD1. This CDR3 has 14 amino acids. With V trimmed by 3 bases and J by 8 bases, 7 bases remained unmatched. The germline V gene encodes CDR1 SGHDN and CDR2 FVKESK. DNA of the CDR3: TGTGCCAGCAGCCAGTATCTACAGGGGTATGAGCAGTTCTTC. It is translated as CASSQYLQGYEQFF.

The gene calls are TRBV7-3 and TRBJ2-5; TRBD1 is a possible D gene (6 bases). This CDR3 has 15 residues. With 3 bases removed from V and 1 base from J, the gap between germline ends came to 12 bases. Per germline, CDR1 SGHTA and CDR2 FQGTGA. CDR3 bases: TGTGCCAGCAGCTTCTCTGGACAGACCCAAGAGACCCAGTACTTC. It is translated as CASSFSGQTQETQYF. Full variable domain (remainder filled in from reference TRBV7-3 and TRBJ2-5): GAGVSQTPSNKVTEKGKYVELRCDPISGHTALYWYRQSLGQGPEFLIYFQGTGAADDSGLPNDRFFAVRPEGSVSTLKIQRTERGDSAVYLCASSFSGQTQETQYFGPGTRLLVL.